The clone carrying this T cell receptor beta chain occurred a few times. Germline assignment: CDR1 SGHTA and CDR2 FQGNSA. This CDR3 is 17 amino acids long. Trimming pared 5 bases from V and 1 base from J, leaving 18 bases between. TCRdb keeps only in-frame clones here, not all; method: immunoSEQ multiplex PCR. The profile shows 130,000 to 150,000 clones, approximately 84% of them singletons. The sample belongs to a study of cytomegalovirus exposure and HLA in healthy donors. A roughly 120-subject validation cohort, separate from the 666-subject first cohort, supplied the donors. The chain has TRBV7-2 and TRBJ2-1, with a possible D match to TRBD2 (6 bases). The receptor comes from a woman aged 25 to 39 in good health and CMV-seronegative. The sequenced material came from PBMCs. As DNA, the CDR3 is TGTGCCAGCAGCCCCTCCAGGTGGGCGGGGTCCTACAATGAGCAGTTCTTC. This encodes CASSPSRWAGSYNEQFF.